This T cell receptor beta chain stems from a study of technical replicates of blood from a handful of donors. Libraries were prepared by immunoSEQ multiplex PCR; TCRdb keeps only in-frame clonotypes and omits some of them. The sample lists tens of thousands of clones, about 95% seen once, with approximately 0.35% in the top ten. Germline V gene sequence: CDR1 LGHNT, CDR2 FRNRAP. V shed 0 bases and J 9 bases; nucleotides not matched to a gene: 7. The CDR3 is 16 residues long. This sequence originates from a human donor in good health. The specimen was T cells isolated from PBMCs. The chain has TRBV12-5 and TRBJ2-1; the match to TRBD2 covers 11 bases. The CDR3 DNA reads TGTGCTAGTGGTTTGGTATTTGGACTAGCGGGTAGTGAGCAGTTCTTC. It yields the protein CASGLVFGLAGSEQFF.